This TCR beta chain originates from a study of T cell changes during pregnancy in multiple sclerosis. CDR3 size: 13 residues. Germline V lookup: CDR1 LNHDA, CDR2 SQIVND (reference sequence). V was clipped by 3 bases and J by 5 bases; unmatched bases: 3. Assay used: immunoSEQ multiplex PCR; TCRdb lists only in-frame clones, some missing. The sample has some 52,000 clones; around 92% are singletons. The chain has TRBV19 and TRBJ1-1, with TRBD1 matching 7 bases. The specimen was CD4+ T cells from peripheral blood mononuclear cells, collected in the third trimester of pregnancy. This clonotype originated in a female donor with multiple sclerosis, enrolled in a pregnancy study. CDR3 in amino acids: CASSIDRETEAFF. CDR3 nucleotides: TGTGCCAGTAGTATTGACAGGGAGACTGAAGCTTTCTTT.